This TCR beta chain was retrieved from a study of T-cell reconstitution after alpha-beta-depleted transplantation in children. Study results and limitations: Expanded graft clones, several hundred of them, were reportedly the source of alpha-beta T cells about two months after transplant. At the one-year point after transplant, T-cell counts and TCRbeta diversity were found to come mostly from T cells that had been newly produced. The origin of high day-60 TCRbeta diversity in some patients lay in surviving recipient T cells and thymic progenitors.

The CDR3 is made up of 15 amino acids. The V and J ends lost 2 bases and 1 base respectively, with 11 bases between them. This clonotype was picked up many times. Its antigen is currently unknown. During its preparation, the TCRbeta library received unique molecular identifiers. MiXCR, applied by TCRdb to the PCR reads, yields one record per CDR3 protein. Among around 270,000 distinct CDR3 sequences, roughly 7.8% were seen once, and the ten largest hold 8.5% to 9.5%. The clonotype was recovered from a female patient aged 2-15 years who had a stem cell transplant for Fanconi anemia, so the T cells may come from the graft donor. The sample consisted of peripheral blood, taken 360 days after TCRalphabeta/CD19-depleted stem cell transplant. This chain joins TRBV12-3 or TRBV12-4 and TRBJ2-5; no definite D call. The CDR3 DNA follows: TGTGCCAGCAGTTTAATCCTAGAATCCCAAGAGACCCAGTACTTC. This sequence encodes CASSLILESQETQYF.